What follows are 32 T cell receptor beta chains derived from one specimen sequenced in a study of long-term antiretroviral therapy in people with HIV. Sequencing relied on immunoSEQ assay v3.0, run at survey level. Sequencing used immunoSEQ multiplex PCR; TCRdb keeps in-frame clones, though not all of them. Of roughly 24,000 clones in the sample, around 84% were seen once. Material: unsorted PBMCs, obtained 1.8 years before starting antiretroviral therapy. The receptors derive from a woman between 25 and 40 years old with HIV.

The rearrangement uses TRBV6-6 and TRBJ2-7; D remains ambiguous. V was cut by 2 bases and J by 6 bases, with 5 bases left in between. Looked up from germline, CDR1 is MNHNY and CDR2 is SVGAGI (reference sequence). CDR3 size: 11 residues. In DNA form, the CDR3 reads TGTGCCAGCAGTTACGATGGCGAGCAGTACGTC. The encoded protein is CASSYDGEQYV.

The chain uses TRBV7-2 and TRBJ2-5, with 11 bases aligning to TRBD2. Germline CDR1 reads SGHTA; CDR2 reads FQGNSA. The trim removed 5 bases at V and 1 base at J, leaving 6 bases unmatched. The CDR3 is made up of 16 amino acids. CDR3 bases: TGTGCCAGCAGCCCTGGGCTAGCGGGGGGCCAAGAGACCCAGTACTTC. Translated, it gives CASSPGLAGGQETQYF.

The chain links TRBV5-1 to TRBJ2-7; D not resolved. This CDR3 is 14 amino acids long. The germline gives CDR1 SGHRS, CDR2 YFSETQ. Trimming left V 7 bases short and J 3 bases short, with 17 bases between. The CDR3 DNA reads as TGCGCCAGCCGTACCGCTTCGGGTAGCTACGAGCAGTACTTC. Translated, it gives CASRTASGSYEQYF.

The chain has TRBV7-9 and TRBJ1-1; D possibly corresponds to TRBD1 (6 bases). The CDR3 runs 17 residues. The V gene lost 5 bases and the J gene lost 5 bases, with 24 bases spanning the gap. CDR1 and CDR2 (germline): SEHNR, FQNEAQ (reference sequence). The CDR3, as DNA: TGTGCCAGCAGCCCCTGGGGCGGGGGCCCGAGGGGAACTGAAGCTTTCTTT. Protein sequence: CASSPWGGGPRGTEAFF.

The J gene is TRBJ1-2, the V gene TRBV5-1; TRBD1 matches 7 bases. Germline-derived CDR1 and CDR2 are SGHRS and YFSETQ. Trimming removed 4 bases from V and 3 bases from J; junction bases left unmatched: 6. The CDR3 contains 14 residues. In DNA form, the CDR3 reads TGCGCCAGCAGCAAGGGGGCATCTGACTATGGCTACACCTTC. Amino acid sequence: CASSKGASDYGYTF.

CDR3 DNA sequence: TGTGCCAGCAGGGGCGGGCTTACAGGGTCGGGGACCCAGTACTTC. Residues: CASRGGLTGSGTQYF. The J gene is TRBJ2-5, the V gene TRBV5-8; TRBD1 is a possible D gene (6 bases). With 5 bases removed from V and 7 bases from J, the gap between germline ends came to 21 bases. The CDR3 totals 15 residues. The V gene's germline CDR1 is SGHTS and CDR2 YDEGEE. The whole variable domain, filled in from reference TRBV5-8 and TRBJ2-5, reads EAGVTQSPTHLIKTRGQQATLRCSPISGHTSVYWYQQALGLGLQFLLWYDEGEERNRGNFPPRFSGRQFPNYSSELNVNALELEDSALYLCASRGGLTGSGTQYFGPGTRLLVL.

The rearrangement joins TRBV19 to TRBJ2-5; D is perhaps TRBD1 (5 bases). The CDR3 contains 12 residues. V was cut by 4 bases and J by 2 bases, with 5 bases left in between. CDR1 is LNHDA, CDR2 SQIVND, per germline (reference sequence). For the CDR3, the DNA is TGTGCCAGTAGTAACAGGCAAGAGACCCAGTACTTC. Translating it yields CASSNRQETQYF.

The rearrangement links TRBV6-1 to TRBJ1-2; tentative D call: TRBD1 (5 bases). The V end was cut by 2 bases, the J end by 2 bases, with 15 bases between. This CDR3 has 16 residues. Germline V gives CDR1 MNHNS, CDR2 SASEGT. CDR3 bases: TGTGCCAGCAGTGAATTCCCCTTAGACAGCAACTATGGCTACACCTTC. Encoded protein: CASSEFPLDSNYGYTF.

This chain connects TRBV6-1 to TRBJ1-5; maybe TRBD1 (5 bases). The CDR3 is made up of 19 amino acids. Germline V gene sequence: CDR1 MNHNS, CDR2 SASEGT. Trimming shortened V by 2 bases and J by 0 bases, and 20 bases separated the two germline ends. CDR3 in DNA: TGTGCCAGCAGTGAATACGACAGAATAGCATCCTATAGCAATCAGCCCCAGCATTTT. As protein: CASSEYDRIASYSNQPQHF.

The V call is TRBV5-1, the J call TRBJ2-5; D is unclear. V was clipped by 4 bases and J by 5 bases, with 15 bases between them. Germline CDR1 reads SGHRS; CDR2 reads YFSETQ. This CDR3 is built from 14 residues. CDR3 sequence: CASSPPSQLETQYF. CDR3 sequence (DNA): TGCGCCAGCAGCCCCCCCTCCCAGTTGGAGACCCAGTACTTC.

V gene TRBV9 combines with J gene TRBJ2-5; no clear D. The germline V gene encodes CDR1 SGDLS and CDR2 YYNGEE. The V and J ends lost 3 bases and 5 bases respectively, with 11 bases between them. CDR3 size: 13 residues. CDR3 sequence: CASSARMEETQYF. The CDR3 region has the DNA TGTGCCAGCAGCGCCCGGATGGAGGAGACCCAGTACTTC.

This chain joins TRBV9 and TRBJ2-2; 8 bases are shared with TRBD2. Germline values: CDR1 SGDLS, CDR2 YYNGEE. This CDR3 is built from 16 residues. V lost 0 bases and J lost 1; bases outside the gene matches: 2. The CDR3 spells CASSVAAGGNTGELFF. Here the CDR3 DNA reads TGTGCCAGCAGCGTAGCGGCGGGGGGGAACACCGGGGAGCTGTTTTTT.

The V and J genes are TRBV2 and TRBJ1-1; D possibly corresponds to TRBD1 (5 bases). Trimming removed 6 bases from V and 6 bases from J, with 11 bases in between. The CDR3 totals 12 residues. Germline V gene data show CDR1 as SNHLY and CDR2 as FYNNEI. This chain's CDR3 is CASRAEGAEAFF. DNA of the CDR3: TGTGCCAGCAGGGCCGAAGGGGCTGAAGCTTTCTTT. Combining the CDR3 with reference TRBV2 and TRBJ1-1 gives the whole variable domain EPEVTQTPSHQVTQMGQEVILRCVPISNHLYFYWYRQILGQKVEFLVSFYNNEISEKSEIFDDQFSVERPDGSNFTLKIRSTKLEDSAMYFCASRAEGAEAFFGQGTRLTVV.

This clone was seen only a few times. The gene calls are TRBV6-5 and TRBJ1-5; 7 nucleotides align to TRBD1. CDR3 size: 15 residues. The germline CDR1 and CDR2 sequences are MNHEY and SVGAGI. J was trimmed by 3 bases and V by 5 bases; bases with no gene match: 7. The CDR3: CASSPFDRDNQPQHF. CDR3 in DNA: TGTGCCAGCAGTCCCTTCGACAGGGACAATCAGCCCCAGCATTTT.

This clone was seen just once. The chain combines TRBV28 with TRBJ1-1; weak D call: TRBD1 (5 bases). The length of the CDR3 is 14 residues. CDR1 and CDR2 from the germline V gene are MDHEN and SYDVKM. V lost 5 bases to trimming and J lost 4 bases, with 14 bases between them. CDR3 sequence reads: CASSPRALGTEAFF. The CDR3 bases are TGTGCCAGCAGTCCCAGGGCGTTGGGCACTGAAGCTTTCTTT.

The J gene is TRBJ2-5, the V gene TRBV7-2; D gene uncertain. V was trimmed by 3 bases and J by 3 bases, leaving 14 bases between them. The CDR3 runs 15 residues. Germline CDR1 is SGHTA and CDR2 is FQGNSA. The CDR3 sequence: CASSLIVSPKETQYF. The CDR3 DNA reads TGTGCCAGCAGCTTGATTGTGTCACCTAAAGAGACCCAGTACTTC.

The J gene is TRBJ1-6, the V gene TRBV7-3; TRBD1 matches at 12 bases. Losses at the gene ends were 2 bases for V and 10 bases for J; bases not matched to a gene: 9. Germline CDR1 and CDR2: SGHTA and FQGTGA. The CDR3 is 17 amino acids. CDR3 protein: CASSLLPPGTGGSPLHF. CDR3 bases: TGTGCCAGCAGCTTACTACCCCCGGGGACAGGGGGCTCACCCCTCCACTTT.

The DNA of the CDR3 is TGCAGCGTGGAGACTTTAACTCGCACAGATACGCAGTATTTT. It translates to CSVETLTRTDTQYF. This chain joins TRBV29-1 and TRBJ2-3; D gene ambiguous. V gave up 6 bases and J gave up 1 base, with 14 bases separating them. Germline V CDR1 and CDR2: SQVTM, ANQGSEA. The CDR3 is made up of 14 amino acids.

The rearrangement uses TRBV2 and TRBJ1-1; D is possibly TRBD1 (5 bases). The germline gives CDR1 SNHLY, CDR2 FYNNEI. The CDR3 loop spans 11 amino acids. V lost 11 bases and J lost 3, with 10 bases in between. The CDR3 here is CASGGYTEAFF. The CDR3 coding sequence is TGTGCCTCCGGGGGGTACACTGAAGCTTTCTTT.

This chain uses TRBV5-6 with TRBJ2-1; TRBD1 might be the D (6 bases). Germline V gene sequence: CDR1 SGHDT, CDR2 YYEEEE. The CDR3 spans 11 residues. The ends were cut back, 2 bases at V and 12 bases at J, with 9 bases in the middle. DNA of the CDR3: TGTGCCAGCAGCTTAGGGGGTGTGCAGTTCTTC. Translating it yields CASSLGGVQFF.

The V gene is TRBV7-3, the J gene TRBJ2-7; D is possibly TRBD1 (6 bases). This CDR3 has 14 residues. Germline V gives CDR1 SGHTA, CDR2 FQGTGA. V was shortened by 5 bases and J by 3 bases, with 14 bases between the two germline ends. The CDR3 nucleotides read TGTGCCAGCAGCCCAGACAGGTCCAACTACGAGCAGTACTTC. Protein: CASSPDRSNYEQYF. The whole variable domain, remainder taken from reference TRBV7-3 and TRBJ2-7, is GAGVSQTPSNKVTEKGKYVELRCDPISGHTALYWYRQSLGQGPEFLIYFQGTGAADDSGLPNDRFFAVRPEGSVSTLKIQRTERGDSAVYLCASSPDRSNYEQYFGPGTRLTVT.

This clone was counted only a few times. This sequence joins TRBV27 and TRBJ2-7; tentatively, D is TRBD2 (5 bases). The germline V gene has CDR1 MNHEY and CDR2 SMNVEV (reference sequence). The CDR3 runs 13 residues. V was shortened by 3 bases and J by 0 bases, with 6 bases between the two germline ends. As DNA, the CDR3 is TGTGCCAGCAGTTTCGGGGTCTCCTACGAGCAGTACTTC. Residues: CASSFGVSYEQYF.

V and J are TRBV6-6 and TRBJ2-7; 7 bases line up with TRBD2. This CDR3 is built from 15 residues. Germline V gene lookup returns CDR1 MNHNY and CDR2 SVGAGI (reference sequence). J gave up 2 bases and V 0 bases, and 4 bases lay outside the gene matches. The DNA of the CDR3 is TGTGCCAGCAGTTACTCTCTAGCGGAAACCTACGAGCAGTACGTC. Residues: CASSYSLAETYEQYV.

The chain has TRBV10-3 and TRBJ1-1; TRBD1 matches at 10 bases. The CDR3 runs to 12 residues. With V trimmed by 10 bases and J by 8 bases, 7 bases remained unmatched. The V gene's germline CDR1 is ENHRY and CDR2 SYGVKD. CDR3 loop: CATLTGGLEAFF. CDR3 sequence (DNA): TGTGCCACCCTGACAGGGGGCTTGGAAGCTTTCTTT.

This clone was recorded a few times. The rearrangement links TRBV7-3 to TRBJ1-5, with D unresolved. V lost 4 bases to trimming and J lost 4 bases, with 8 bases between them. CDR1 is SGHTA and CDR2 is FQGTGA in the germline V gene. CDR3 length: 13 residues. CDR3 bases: TGTGCCAGCAGCTCCGGGCCAAATCAGCCCCAGCATTTT. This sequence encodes CASSSGPNQPQHF.

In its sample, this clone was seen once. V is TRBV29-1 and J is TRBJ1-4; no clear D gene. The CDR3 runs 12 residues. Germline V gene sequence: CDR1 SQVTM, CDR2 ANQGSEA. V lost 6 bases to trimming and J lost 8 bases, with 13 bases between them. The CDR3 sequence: CSVRLSGEKLFF. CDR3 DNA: TGCAGCGTGAGGTTGAGTGGGGAAAAACTGTTTTTT. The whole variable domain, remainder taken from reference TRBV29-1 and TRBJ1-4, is SAVISQKPSRDICQRGTSLTIQCQVDSQVTMMFWYRQQPGQSLTLIATANQGSEATYESGFVIDKFPISRPNLTFSTLTVSNMSPEDSSIYLCSVRLSGEKLFFGSGTQLSVL.

As DNA, the CDR3 is TGTGCCAGCAGTTACTCTGATACAGGGAGGGAGACCCAGTACTTC. Translated, it gives CASSYSDTGRETQYF. This chain joins TRBV6-5 and TRBJ2-5, with D perhaps TRBD1 or TRBD2 (6 bases each). V dropped 0 bases and J dropped 5 bases, with 13 bases sitting between them. This CDR3 region has 15 residues. Germline V gene lookup returns CDR1 MNHEY and CDR2 SVGAGI.

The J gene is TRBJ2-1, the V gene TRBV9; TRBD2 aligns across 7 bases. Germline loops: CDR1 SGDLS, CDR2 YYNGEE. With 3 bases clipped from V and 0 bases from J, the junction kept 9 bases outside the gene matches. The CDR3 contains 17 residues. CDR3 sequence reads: CASSARTASGSYNEQFF. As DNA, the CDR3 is TGTGCCAGCAGCGCACGAACCGCTAGCGGCTCCTACAATGAGCAGTTCTTC.

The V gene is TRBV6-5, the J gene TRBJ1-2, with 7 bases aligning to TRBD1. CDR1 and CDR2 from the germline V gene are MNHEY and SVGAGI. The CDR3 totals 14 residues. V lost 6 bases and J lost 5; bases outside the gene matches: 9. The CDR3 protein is CASSRTGGFYGYTF. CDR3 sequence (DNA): TGTGCCAGCAGCAGGACAGGCGGCTTTTATGGCTACACCTTC.

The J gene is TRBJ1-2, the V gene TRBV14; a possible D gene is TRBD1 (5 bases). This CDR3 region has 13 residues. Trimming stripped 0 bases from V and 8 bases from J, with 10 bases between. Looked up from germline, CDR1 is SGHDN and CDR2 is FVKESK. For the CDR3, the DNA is TGTGCCAGCAGCCAAGATCTCAGGGAAGGCTACACCTTC. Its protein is CASSQDLREGYTF. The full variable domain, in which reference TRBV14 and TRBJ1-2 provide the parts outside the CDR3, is EAGVTQFPSHSVIEKGQTVTLRCDPISGHDNLYWYRRVMGKEIKFLLHFVKESKQDESGMPNNRFLAERTGGTYSTLKVQPAELEDSGVYFCASSQDLREGYTFGSGTRLTVV.

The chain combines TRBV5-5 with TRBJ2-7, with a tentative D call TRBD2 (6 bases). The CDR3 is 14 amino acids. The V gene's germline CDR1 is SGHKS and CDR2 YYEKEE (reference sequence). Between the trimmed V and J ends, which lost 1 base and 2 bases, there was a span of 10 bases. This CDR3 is CASSLRDLAYEQYF. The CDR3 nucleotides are TGTGCCAGCAGCTTGAGGGACTTGGCCTACGAGCAGTACTTC.

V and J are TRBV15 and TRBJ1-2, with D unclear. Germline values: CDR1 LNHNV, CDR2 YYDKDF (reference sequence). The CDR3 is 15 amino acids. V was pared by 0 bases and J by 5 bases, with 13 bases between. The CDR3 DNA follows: TGTGCCACCAGCAGAGATACGCAAGGGTCATATGGCTACACCTTC. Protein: CATSRDTQGSYGYTF.